The 5 T cell receptor beta chains given below trace back to one sample, sequenced in a study of PD-1 blockade in classical Hodgkin lymphoma. Data came from immunoSEQ multiplex PCR; TCRdb stores just in-frame clones and leaves some out. Among 43,000 or so clones listed, roughly 78% were seen once. This sample's time point: cycle 4 day 1 (C4D1), after about 6 weeks of nivolumab. In every patient, relapse followed autologous stem cell transplantation, while exposure to brentuximab vedotin differed. The starting material was peripheral blood mononuclear cells (PBMCs), obtained before the fourth cycle of nivolumab. These receptors all come from a human donor with classical Hodgkin lymphoma.

The chain has TRBV7-8 and TRBJ2-1, with D uncertain. CDR3 length: 13 residues. Germline CDR1 is SGHVS and CDR2 is FQNEAQ. V gave up 0 bases and J gave up 4 bases, with 4 bases separating them. The CDR3 bases are TGTGCCAGCAGCTTAGCCGCTTACAATGAGCAGTTCTTC. This codes for CASSLAAYNEQFF.

This clone occurred a few times. The chain couples TRBV4-2 to TRBJ2-1; maybe TRBD2 (6 bases). Germline V gene data show CDR1 as LGHNA and CDR2 as YNFKEQ. Trimming removed 4 bases from V and 6 bases from J, with 25 bases in between. The length of the CDR3 is 18 residues. CDR3 DNA: TGTGCCAGCAGCCCCCGCCCGGGGAGGTACAACCCCAGCAATGAGCAGTTCTTC. Its translation is CASSPRPGRYNPSNEQFF.

The CDR3 DNA is TGTGCCAGCAGGCCCGCATGGGGGGCTCGAGATACGCAGTATTTT. It codes for CASRPAWGARDTQYF. V gene TRBV4-2 combines with J gene TRBJ2-3; either TRBD1 or TRBD2 may supply D (6 bases each). The CDR3 consists of 15 residues. V was cut by 6 bases and J by 5 bases, with 18 bases left in between. Germline V gene lookup returns CDR1 LGHNA and CDR2 YNFKEQ.

V and J are TRBV28 and TRBJ1-5, with D perhaps matching TRBD1 (5 bases). CDR3 length: 13 residues. V was shortened by 5 bases and J by 7 bases, with 12 bases between the two germline ends. Germline CDR1 is MDHEN and CDR2 is SYDVKM. The CDR3 protein is CASSLGGWQPQHF. The CDR3 DNA follows: TGTGCCAGCAGTCTGGGGGGGTGGCAGCCCCAGCATTTT.

V and J are TRBV7-2 and TRBJ1-5, with no clear D. V was pared by 2 bases and J by 2 bases, with 10 bases between. The CDR3 is made up of 15 amino acids. The germline V gene has CDR1 SGHTA and CDR2 FQGNSA. This CDR3 is CASSLLAEGNQPQHF. CDR3 nucleotides: TGTGCCAGCAGCTTATTAGCAGAGGGCAATCAGCCCCAGCATTTT.